The 5 T cell receptor beta chains below were found in one sample sequenced in a study of sequential checkpoint blockade in melanoma. Here immunoSEQ multiplex PCR was the method, and the copy in TCRdb shows in-frame clones only, minus some. The sample holds 16,000 or so clones, more than 75% seen once. The treatment: randomized to nivolumab then ipilimumab (arm A) or the reverse (arm B). Specimen: CD8+ T cells sorted from blood (inferred from file names), collected from a patient given nivolumab and ipilimumab in sequence. All receptors come from a human donor with melanoma.

The V and J genes are TRBV10-3 and TRBJ2-7, with 7 bases identical to TRBD2. Trimming took 0 bases from V and 0 from J; bases not matched to a gene: 5. The germline CDR1 and CDR2 sequences are ENHRY and SYGVKD. The length of the CDR3 is 16 residues. CDR3 nucleotide sequence: TGTGCCATCAGTGAGTCGACCGGCGGGAGCTCCTACGAGCAGTACTTC. It codes for CAISESTGGSSYEQYF.

This clone was detected a few times. The V and J genes are TRBV7-9 and TRBJ2-7, with 8 bases that match TRBD1. Germline-derived CDR1 and CDR2 are SEHNR and FQNEAQ (reference sequence). Germline trimming cut 2 bases from V and 6 bases from J; bases unmatched to any gene: 3. This CDR3 has 13 residues. The CDR3 nucleotides are TGTGCCAGCAGCTTAACACAGGGGGGCGAGCAGTACTTC. This codes for CASSLTQGGEQYF.

This clone was seen a handful of times. This chain connects TRBV7-9 to TRBJ2-1; TRBD1 matches 8 bases. The V and J ends lost 3 bases and 10 bases, in that order; junction bases with no gene match: 14. The CDR3 totals 16 residues. Germline CDR1 SEHNR, CDR2 FQNEAQ (reference sequence). This CDR3 reads CASSFRPGQETGEQFF. The CDR3 bases are TGTGCCAGCAGCTTCCGTCCGGGACAGGAAACGGGGGAGCAGTTCTTC.

This clone was counted between two and nine times. CDR3 protein: CATGPDDYGYTF. In nucleotides, the CDR3 is TGTGCCACTGGGCCTGACGACTATGGCTACACCTTC. The V gene is TRBV19, the J gene TRBJ1-2; D not resolved. Deletions cut 10 bases from V and 3 bases from J, with 12 bases between. Germline CDR1 reads LNHDA; CDR2 reads SQIVND (reference sequence). CDR3 length: 12 amino acids.

The J gene is TRBJ2-7, the V gene TRBV29-1, with 7 bases aligning to TRBD2. Germline-derived CDR1 and CDR2 are SQVTM and ANQGSEA. Losses at the gene ends were 7 bases for V and 3 bases for J; bases not matched to a gene: 9. This CDR3 has 13 residues. The CDR3 DNA sequence: TGCAGCGCCGAAGACGCGGGGGTCTACGAGCAGTACTTC. Translating gives CSAEDAGVYEQYF.